The 27 T cell receptor beta chains below all came from one sample that was sequenced in a study of T-cell memory formation after mild COVID-19. TCRdb re-analysed the 5' RACE reads in MiXCR, keeping a single row per CDR3 protein. Of 100,000 to 150,000 distinct CDR3 sequences listed, over 15% were seen once; the top ten hold 5% to 5.5%. Sequenced material: PBMCs or a T cell subset sorted from them (not recorded which). These receptors were taken from a man aged 18 to 30 who had mild COVID-19 (a few samples of this study predate the infection). Cell type and time point are not known.

This clonotype came up a few times. V usage is TRBV7-8 and J usage is TRBJ2-7; D is possibly TRBD1 (6 bases). CDR1 is SGHVS, CDR2 FQNEAQ, per germline. This CDR3 spans 14 amino acids. Trimming shortened V by 4 bases and J by 9 bases, and 19 bases separated the two germline ends. The CDR3 coding sequence is TGTGCCAGCAGCTCCTCAGGGGCCCCGGGGAGGCAGTACTTC. Amino acid sequence: CASSSSGAPGRQYF.

This clonotype was counted between two and nine times. This rearrangement joins TRBV29-1 to TRBJ2-1; a weak D match, TRBD1 (6 bases). The CDR3 contains 16 residues. V was pared by 4 bases and J by 7 bases, with 23 bases between. The germline gives CDR1 SQVTM, CDR2 ANQGSEA. Written as DNA, the CDR3 is TGCAGCGTTGTAGTTAGGGACCGCCGCAGGGGAAATGAGCAGTTCTTC. As protein: CSVVVRDRRRGNEQFF.

This sequence joins TRBV4-2 and TRBJ1-1, with unresolved D. This CDR3 has 13 residues. Germline lookup yields CDR1 LGHNA and CDR2 YNFKEQ. V was clipped by 0 bases and J by 8 bases, with 10 bases between them. CDR3 in DNA: TGTGCCAGCAGCCAAGATCCGCGGATCGAAGCTTTCTTT. Translating gives CASSQDPRIEAFF.

The chain is built from TRBV3-1 and TRBJ1-4, with D unclear. The V end lost 4 bases, the J end lost 8 bases, and 17 bases lay between the germline ends. The CDR3 sequence is 15 residues long. In germline, CDR1 is LGHDT, CDR2 YNNKEL (reference sequence). CDR3 amino acids: CASSRTYSPVEKLFF. CDR3 bases: TGTGCCAGCAGCCGTACGTACAGCCCAGTGGAAAAACTGTTTTTT.

The chain employs TRBV5-1 and TRBJ2-1; D not certain. The CDR3 sequence is 14 residues long. Germline assignment: CDR1 SGHRS and CDR2 YFSETQ. V was cut by 0 bases and J by 8 bases, with 12 bases left in between. CDR3 coding DNA: TGCGCCAGCAGCTTGGCATCCCCACCGTATGAGCAGTTCTTC. Protein: CASSLASPPYEQFF.

The rearrangement links TRBV6-2 or TRBV6-3 to TRBJ2-1; 11 bases fit TRBD2. The CDR3 loop spans 13 amino acids. The V gene's germline CDR1 is MNHEY and CDR2 SVGEGT. The V segment lost 6 bases and the J segment 6 bases; nucleotides outside the gene matches: 1. Here the CDR3 DNA reads TGTGCCAGCAGGGGGACTAGCGGCAATGAGCAGTTCTTC. It is translated as CASRGTSGNEQFF.

The sample holds a few counts of this clonotype. V is TRBV5-1 and J is TRBJ2-7, with 8 bases matching TRBD1. V was pared by 5 bases and J by 3 bases, with 7 bases of the junction left unmatched. The germline V gene encodes CDR1 SGHRS and CDR2 YFSETQ. The CDR3 contains 14 residues. CDR3 in DNA: TGCGCCAGCAGAACGGCTACAGGGGGCTACGAGCAGTACTTC. Residues: CASRTATGGYEQYF. Full variable domain (outside the CDR3, taken from reference TRBV5-1 and TRBJ2-7): KAGVTQTPRYLIKTRGQQVTLSCSPISGHRSVSWYQQTPGQGLQFLFEYFSETQRNKGNFPGRFSGRQFSNSRSEMNVSTLELGDSALYLCASRTATGGYEQYFGPGTRLTVT.

This clonotype has just a few counts. The chain uses TRBV3-1 and TRBJ2-1; 14 bases are a match to TRBD2. The CDR3 totals 16 residues. The germline gives CDR1 LGHDT, CDR2 YNNKEL (reference sequence). V lost 0 bases to trimming and J lost 8 bases; unmatched junction nucleotides: 3. The CDR3: CASSQDRTSGGHEQFF. In DNA form, the CDR3 reads TGTGCCAGCAGCCAAGACCGGACTAGCGGGGGGCATGAGCAGTTCTTC.

This clonotype was detected a few times. The rearrangement joins TRBV28 to TRBJ1-4; 7 bases match TRBD1. V trimming: 7 bases; J trimming: 3 bases; junction bases outside the gene matches: 8. The germline V gene has CDR1 MDHEN and CDR2 SYDVKM. The CDR3 sequence is 15 residues long. CDR3 sequence (DNA): TGTGCCAGCACCCTAACCGGGACAGCTAATGAAAAACTGTTTTTT. Residues: CASTLTGTANEKLFF.

This clonotype has more than one count but fewer than ten. The chain couples TRBV5-1 to TRBJ2-3; D possibly uses TRBD1 or TRBD2 (5 bases each). Germline V gene data show CDR1 as SGHRS and CDR2 as YFSETQ. Trimming cost V 2 bases and J 5 bases, with 18 bases left between them. The CDR3 is 16 amino acids. This CDR3 is CASSLSTGTVVDTQYF. CDR3 coding DNA: TGCGCCAGCAGCTTATCAACCGGGACCGTCGTAGATACGCAGTATTTT.

This clonotype turned up a few times. V is TRBV7-8 and J is TRBJ1-1; weak D call: TRBD1 (5 bases). Trimming removed 6 bases at V and 5 bases at J, with 13 bases between. Germline CDR1 reads SGHVS; CDR2 reads FQNEAQ. The CDR3 sequence is 13 residues long. The CDR3, as DNA: TGTGCCAGCAGTGAGATGGGGGAAACTGAAGCTTTCTTT. The encoded protein is CASSEMGETEAFF. The complete variable domain, with remaining parts taken from reference TRBV7-8 and TRBJ1-1, reads GAGVSQSPRYKVAKRGQDVALRCDPISGHVSLFWYQQALGQGPEFLTYFQNEAQLDKSGLPSDRFFAERPEGSVSTLKIQRTQQEDSAVYLCASSEMGETEAFFGQGTRLTVV.

In this sample, this clonotype turned up many times. V is TRBV7-2 and J is TRBJ2-3; the D is unclear. The CDR3 covers 13 residues. The V and J ends lost 4 bases and 3 bases respectively, with 8 bases between them. Germline V gene sequence: CDR1 SGHTA, CDR2 FQGNSA. CDR3 DNA: TGTGCCAGCAGCTCCGGACCTACAGATACGCAGTATTTT. Translation gives CASSSGPTDTQYF.

This clonotype was recorded at least ten times. This chain joins TRBV5-1 and TRBJ2-1; no reliable D call. Deletions cut 6 bases from V and 0 bases from J, with 19 bases between. This CDR3 contains 17 residues. Germline CDR1 and CDR2: SGHRS and YFSETQ. The CDR3 is CASNPRQVGSSYNEQFF. The DNA for the CDR3 is TGCGCCAGCAACCCCCGGCAGGTGGGAAGCTCCTACAATGAGCAGTTCTTC.

This clonotype was seen more than once but under ten times. The rearrangement joins TRBV12-3 or TRBV12-4 to TRBJ2-3; 11 bases agree with TRBD1. The CDR3 runs 15 residues. V lost 7 bases to trimming and J lost 5 bases; unmatched junction nucleotides: 8. CDR3 DNA sequence: TGTGCCAGCACCTCTCCGGGACAGGGGGAAGATACGCAGTATTTT. Translated, it gives CASTSPGQGEDTQYF.

This sequence joins TRBV7-8 and TRBJ2-2; 10 bases line up with TRBD1. Germline V gene lookup returns CDR1 SGHVS and CDR2 FQNEAQ. The CDR3 sequence is 15 residues long. V lost 5 bases, J lost 6 bases, and 6 bases stayed unmatched. As DNA, the CDR3 is TGTGCCAGCAGCGGTAGGGGACAGGGGCCCGGGGAGCTGTTTTTT. It codes for CASSGRGQGPGELFF. Filled out from reference TRBV7-8 and TRBJ2-2, the complete variable domain reads GAGVSQSPRYKVAKRGQDVALRCDPISGHVSLFWYQQALGQGPEFLTYFQNEAQLDKSGLPSDRFFAERPEGSVSTLKIQRTQQEDSAVYLCASSGRGQGPGELFFGEGSRLTVL.

There are a few counts of this clonotype. The V call is TRBV10-2, the J call TRBJ2-4, with 12 positions matching TRBD2. CDR1 WSHSY and CDR2 SAAADI come from the germline V gene. The V and J ends lost 6 bases and 0 bases, in that order; junction bases with no gene match: 12. This CDR3 has 19 amino acids. The CDR3: CASRPGPSGGVEAKNIQYF. In DNA, the CDR3 is TGCGCCAGCAGGCCCGGACCTAGCGGGGGGGTCGAAGCCAAAAACATTCAGTACTTC.

The table lists this clonotype with a few counts. The chain combines TRBV12-3 or TRBV12-4 with TRBJ2-7; 8 bases are shared with TRBD2. CDR3 length: 15 amino acids. After removal of 2 bases from V and 2 bases from J, the junction contained 5 bases not matched to a gene. The CDR3 loop is CASSLSGGPTYEQYV. DNA for the CDR3: TGTGCCAGCAGTTTAAGCGGGGGACCTACCTACGAGCAGTACGTC.

CDR3 sequence (DNA): TGCGCCAGCAAGGGCAGATCGAACACTGAAGCTTTCTTT. This sequence encodes CASKGRSNTEAFF. The chain joins TRBV5-1 to TRBJ1-1; D is undetermined. Trimming took off 6 bases at V and 1 base at J, with 10 bases between the two ends. This CDR3 comprises 13 residues. CDR1 is SGHRS and CDR2 is YFSETQ in the germline V gene.

This clonotype was observed a handful of times. The V and J genes are TRBV19 and TRBJ2-2; D is undetermined. V was cut by 5 bases and J by 6 bases, with 4 bases left in between. CDR1 LNHDA and CDR2 SQIVND come from the germline V gene (reference sequence). The CDR3 runs 11 residues. For the CDR3, the DNA is TGTGCCAGTAGTCCTCCCGGGGAGCTGTTTTTT. It translates to CASSPPGELFF.

This clonotype has at least ten counts. The chain carries TRBV2 and TRBJ2-7; D tentatively reads TRBD1 or TRBD2 (5 bases each). Germline V CDR1 and CDR2: SNHLY, FYNNEI. This CDR3 spans 14 amino acids. The V gene lost 8 bases and the J gene lost 4 bases, with 18 bases spanning the gap. CDR3 protein: CASQQDGEVYEQYF. DNA for the CDR3: TGTGCCAGCCAACAGGACGGGGAAGTATACGAGCAGTACTTC.

The V gene is TRBV4-1, the J gene TRBJ1-2, with 8 positions matching TRBD1. The V segment lost 4 bases and the J segment 3 bases; nucleotides outside the gene matches: 7. Germline assignment: CDR1 MGHRA and CDR2 YSYEKL. The CDR3 runs 15 residues. For the CDR3, the DNA is TGCGCCAGCAGCCCCATGACAGGGGCCTACTATGGCTACACCTTC. Translated: CASSPMTGAYYGYTF.

This clonotype was detected only a few times. The gene calls are TRBV19 and TRBJ2-5, with 7 positions matching TRBD2. Per germline, CDR1 LNHDA and CDR2 SQIVND (reference sequence). V lost 6 bases to trimming and J lost 0 bases; unmatched junction nucleotides: 10. This CDR3 comprises 16 residues. CDR3 sequence (DNA): TGTGCCAGTAGCCCCCGAATTAGCGGGTACCAAGAGACCCAGTACTTC. Protein product: CASSPRISGYQETQYF.

This clonotype was seen a few times. The chain uses TRBV2 and TRBJ2-5; D remains ambiguous. Deletions cut 0 bases from V and 5 bases from J, with 4 bases between. In germline, CDR1 is SNHLY, CDR2 FYNNEI. The CDR3 is 12 residues long. As DNA, the CDR3 is TGTGCCAGCAGTGAAGCAAGGGAGACCCAGTACTTC. Translating gives CASSEARETQYF.

The chain is built from TRBV20-1 and TRBJ2-6; D ambiguous. V lost 5 bases and J lost 2, with 7 bases in between. This CDR3 is 13 amino acids long. Germline loops: CDR1 DFQATT, CDR2 SNEGSKA (reference sequence). CDR3 amino acids: CSAQTAGANVLTF. CDR3 sequence (DNA): TGCAGTGCTCAGACCGCTGGGGCCAACGTCCTGACTTTC.

This clonotype was seen a handful of times. The chain joins TRBV25-1 to TRBJ1-2; TRBD1 might be the D (6 bases). V was pared by 3 bases and J by 2 bases, with 7 bases between. The CDR3 has 13 residues. Germline CDR1 is MGHDK and CDR2 is SYGVNS. CDR3: CASSEGTNYGYTF. The CDR3 DNA reads as TGTGCCAGCAGTGAGGGGACAAACTATGGCTACACCTTC.

The chain employs TRBV24-1 and TRBJ2-1; unclear D gene. The CDR3 consists of 13 residues. V lost 1 base, J lost 7 bases, and 7 bases lay in between. Germline CDR1 reads KGHDR; CDR2 reads SFDVKD. CDR3 in DNA: TGTGCCACCAGTGATTTATCCCAGAATGAGCAGTTCTTC. Amino acid sequence: CATSDLSQNEQFF.

This clonotype was recorded a few times. The genes are TRBV12-3 or TRBV12-4 and TRBJ2-3; 7 bases are shared with TRBD1. V shed 2 bases and J 0 bases; nucleotides not matched to a gene: 11. This CDR3 region has 18 residues. In nucleotides, the CDR3 is TGTGCCAGCAGTTTAAATGGTTACGGGACAGTAAGCACAGATACGCAGTATTTT. Its translation: CASSLNGYGTVSTDTQYF.